This T cell receptor beta chain appears in the sequencing data of a study of blood T cell repertoires in COVID-19. Turning to the study itself: Sites in the United States, Italy and Spain provided acute and convalescent COVID-19 samples. PBMCs, B-cell-depleted T cells, or T cells were the source of the cDNA or gDNA that made up the material.

The authors' processing: From reference gene primer amplification, estimates of nucleated cell counts were derived. Sequencing was performed with immunoSEQ multiplex PCR; in TCRdb, only in-frame clones are kept and a portion is missing. For V, J and clone size, that table is used; D and trimming come from the DNA. The table has tens of thousands of clones, 85% to 90% seen once. This CDR3 has 15 residues. Germline V CDR1 and CDR2: LGHDT, YNNKEL (reference sequence). V gave up 0 bases and J gave up 4 bases, with 12 bases separating them. The chain is built from TRBV3-1 (or the pseudogene TRBV3-2) and TRBJ1-2; D is perhaps TRBD1 (5 bases). This clonotype was sampled from a woman in her fifties or sixties with active or convalescent COVID-19. Sequenced input: peripheral blood. CDR3 amino acids: CASSQEGGERYGYTF. For the CDR3, the DNA is TGTGCCAGCAGCCAAGAGGGAGGGGAACGCTATGGCTACACCTTC.